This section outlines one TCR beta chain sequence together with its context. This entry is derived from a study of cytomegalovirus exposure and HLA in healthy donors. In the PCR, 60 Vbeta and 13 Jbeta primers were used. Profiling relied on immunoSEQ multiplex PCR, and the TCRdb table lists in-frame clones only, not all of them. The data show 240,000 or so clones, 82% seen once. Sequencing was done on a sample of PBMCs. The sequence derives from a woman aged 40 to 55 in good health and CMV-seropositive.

In DNA, the CDR3 is TGTGCCACAGGGATTCCAGGCAACTCTGGAAACACCATATATTTT. Its translation: CATGIPGNSGNTIYF. V is TRBV5-4 and J is TRBJ1-3; D perhaps matches TRBD1 (5 bases). The germline CDR1 and CDR2 sequences are SGHNT and YYREEE (reference sequence). The CDR3 sequence is 15 residues long. Between the trimmed V and J ends, which lost 9 bases and 0 bases, there was a span of 16 bases.